A selection of T cell receptor beta chains follows, all from one sample in a study of OX40 agonist ivuxolimab in advanced cancers. Generated by immunoSEQ multiplex PCR, the TCRdb table keeps only in-frame clones and is missing some. The table lists tens of thousands of clones, 80% to 85% of them singletons. Sequenced here: CD4+ or CD8+ T cells sorted from blood, sampled in a trial of the OX40 agonist ivuxolimab. The origin of the receptors is an adult with an advanced solid tumor such as melanoma, head and neck, liver or kidney cancer. Both conserved end residues are part of each CDR3. D genes are given only for firm matches. Not all rows give a size; the values are once, few, many and, for expanded clones, a class.

abundance	j_gene	d_gene	v_gene	CDR3aa	CDR3nt
-	TRBJ2-5	TRBD2	TRBV5-4	CASSSTGRQGATQYF	TGTGCCAGCAGCTCGACCGGGAGGCAGGGAGCGACCCAGTACTTC
-	TRBJ2-2	TRBD1	TRBV6-6	CASLQGVVNTGELFF	TGTGCCAGCTTACAGGGGGTTGTGAACACCGGGGAGCTGTTTTTT
-	TRBJ1-5	TRBD1	TRBV6-6	CASSLRTGSSYQPQHF	TGTGCCAGCAGTTTGAGGACAGGGTCTTCGTATCAGCCCCAGCATTTT
-	TRBJ1-1	-	TRBV11-1	CASSLGVAEAFF	TGTGCCAGCAGCTTAGGAGTCGCTGAAGCTTTCTTT
-	TRBJ1-4	-	TRBV7-2	CASSLVGLGEKLFF	TGTGCCAGCAGCTTAGTGGGGCTGGGTGAAAAACTGTTTTTT
-	TRBJ2-3	-	TRBV11-3	CASSLVDSDTQYF	TGTGCCAGCAGCTTAGTAGACTCTGATACGCAGTATTTT
-	TRBJ1-2	TRBD1	TRBV5-6	CASSRGQGDYGYTF	TGTGCCAGCAGCCGGGGACAGGGGGACTATGGCTACACCTTC
-	TRBJ2-7	-	TRBV6-5	CASSDGGHGYEQYF	TGTGCCAGCAGTGACGGGGGGCACGGGTACGAGCAGTACTTC
once	TRBJ1-4	-	TRBV4-2	CASSQAAGPGASNEKLFF	TGTGCCAGCAGCCAAGCGGCGGGCCCAGGGGCCTCTAATGAAAAACTGTTTTTT
-	TRBJ1-1	-	TRBV5-1	CASSLRRESTEAFF	TGCGCCAGCAGCTTAAGGAGAGAGAGCACTGAAGCTTTCTTT
-	TRBJ1-6	-	TRBV6-5	CASSEMGANSPLHF	TGTGCCAGCAGTGAAATGGGCGCTAATTCACCCCTCCACTTT
-	TRBJ2-2	TRBD1	TRBV11-1	CASSWPGQGISGELFF	TGTGCCAGCAGTTGGCCGGGACAGGGTATCTCCGGGGAGCTGTTTTTT
once	TRBJ1-5	-	TRBV19	CASSIRAGEFNQPQHF	TGTGCCAGTTCAATTAGAGCCGGAGAGTTTAATCAGCCCCAGCATTTT
-	TRBJ1-4	-	TRBV4-2	CASSQDRGQGNEKLFF	TGTGCCAGCAGCCAAGATCGGGGACAAGGGAATGAAAAACTGTTTTTT
-	TRBJ2-5	TRBD2	TRBV5-1	CASSLVLAGGQETQYF	TGCGCCAGCAGCTTGGTACTAGCGGGGGGGCAAGAGACCCAGTACTTC
once	TRBJ2-6	-	TRBV11-3	CASSLGLLSGANVLTF	TGTGCCAGCAGCTTAGGACTCTTGTCTGGGGCCAACGTCCTGACTTTC
-	TRBJ2-7	TRBD1	TRBV10-3	CAIRGTGGVNEQYF	TGTGCCATCAGGGGGACAGGGGGAGTGAACGAGCAGTACTTC
-	TRBJ1-5	-	TRBV10-3	CAISPTLGGGGNQPQHF	TGTGCCATCAGTCCCACCCTAGGAGGAGGGGGCAATCAGCCCCAGCATTTT
-	TRBJ1-2	-	TRBV29-1	CSVGRVNGYTF	TGCAGCGTTGGGAGGGTTAACGGCTACACCTTC
-	TRBJ2-1	-	TRBV5-3	CARSSGSYNEQFF	TGTGCCAGAAGCTCTGGCAGTTACAATGAGCAGTTCTTC
-	TRBJ1-2	-	TRBV14	CASSQDYGSGYTF	TGTGCCAGCAGCCAAGATTACGGGAGCGGCTACACCTTC
-	TRBJ1-6	TRBD1	TRBV15	CATSTDRGLGSPLHF	TGTGCCACCAGCACCGATAGGGGGCTAGGTTCACCCCTCCACTTT
-	TRBJ2-5	TRBD2	TRBV7-7	CASSLDPGLGETQYF	TGTGCTAGCAGCCTAGATCCGGGACTAGGGGAGACCCAGTACTTC
-	TRBJ1-1	-	TRBV6-6	CASSYGRGAPEAFF	TGTGCCAGCAGTTACGGTCGGGGGGCACCTGAAGCTTTCTTT
-	TRBJ2-4	-	TRBV6-1	CASNDILAKNIQYF	TGTGCCAGCAACGATATCCTAGCCAAAAACATTCAGTACTTC
-	TRBJ2-1	TRBD1	TRBV15	CATSRPPGQGGLNEQFF	TGTGCCACCAGCAGACCACCGGGACAGGGTGGACTTAATGAGCAGTTCTTC
few	TRBJ1-1	-	TRBV4-2	CASSQDQGPGAFF	TGTGCCAGCAGCCAAGACCAGGGGCCCGGAGCTTTCTTT
-	TRBJ2-7	TRBD1	TRBV27	CASSPWTGAQMGFDEQYF	TGTGCCAGCAGTCCTTGGACAGGGGCCCAGATGGGGTTCGACGAGCAGTACTTC
-	TRBJ2-5	-	TRBV5-1	CASSLGGTQYF	TGCGCCAGCAGCTTGGGGGGGACCCAGTACTTC
-	TRBJ1-1	-	TRBV19	CASSPGMNTEAFF	TGTGCCAGTAGTCCCGGGATGAACACTGAAGCTTTCTTT
few	TRBJ1-1	-	TRBV18	CASSRESNTEAFF	TGTGCCAGCTCACGGGAGTCGAACACTGAAGCTTTCTTT
once	TRBJ1-2	-	TRBV7-2	CASSLDRTRIYGYTF	TGTGCCAGCAGCTTAGACCGAACCCGGATCTATGGCTACACCTTC
-	TRBJ2-6	-	TRBV19	CASRILTGANVLTF	TGTGCCAGTAGAATCTTAACGGGGGCCAACGTCCTGACTTTC
-	TRBJ2-6	-	TRBV7-2	CASSFGSGANVLTF	TGTGCCAGCAGCTTTGGTTCTGGGGCCAACGTCCTGACTTTC
-	TRBJ1-2	-	TRBV9	CASSGPTGWVYGYTF	TGTGCCAGCAGCGGACCGACAGGTTGGGTCTATGGCTACACCTTC
-	TRBJ2-5	-	TRBV2	CASHPGSQETQYF	TGTGCCTCCCACCCGGGGTCCCAAGAGACCCAGTACTTC
-	TRBJ2-3	TRBD1	TRBV29-1	CSVEDAGGSENTQYF	TGCAGCGTTGAAGATGCAGGGGGTTCGGAAAATACGCAGTATTTT
few	TRBJ2-5	-	TRBV11-2	CASSPRHIRGQETQYF	TGTGCCAGCAGCCCCCGCCACATCAGGGGCCAAGAGACCCAGTACTTC
few	TRBJ2-7	-	TRBV28	CASSPMSWTSPYEQYF	TGTGCCAGCAGCCCAATGTCTTGGACTTCCCCCTACGAGCAGTACTTC
-	TRBJ1-2	TRBD1	TRBV28	CASSETGAGYGYTF	TGTGCCAGCAGTGAGACAGGGGCTGGGTATGGCTACACCTTC
-	TRBJ1-1	-	TRBV28	CASSLIRTSEAFF	TGTGCCAGCAGTTTAATAAGGACATCTGAAGCTTTCTTT
-	TRBJ2-7	TRBD2	TRBV7-2	CASSSVAGGYFDQYF	TGTGCCAGCAGCTCCGTAGCGGGGGGGTATTTTGATCAGTACTTC
-	TRBJ2-1	-	TRBV7-7	CASSVGLNNEQFF	TGTGCTAGCAGCGTGGGACTCAACAATGAGCAGTTCTTC